Below are 16 T cell receptor beta chains sequenced from a single sample in a study of type 1 regulatory T cells. Their antigen targets remain unknown. One entry per CDR3 protein, called by TCRdb with MiXCR from the reads. This repertoire shows 35,000 to 50,000 distinct CDR3 sequences, approximately 12% found once; its top ten account for roughly 8%. The sample consisted of cultured non-Tr1 T cells, either the whole culture or a sorted T cell fraction (not recorded which). These receptors came from a human donor in good health.

This clonotype occurred a few times. This could be a read error, since a much larger clone is one nucleotide away. J is TRBJ1-1 and V is TRBV7-8, with D unresolved. Germline lookup yields CDR1 SGHVS and CDR2 FQNEAQ. This CDR3 spans 13 amino acids. V was clipped by 1 base and J by 6 bases, with 9 bases between them. The CDR3 protein is CASSLGVCPEAFF. For the CDR3, the DNA is TGTGCCAGCAGCTTAGGGGTTTGCCCTGAAGCTTTCTTT.

The rearrangement joins TRBV20-1 to TRBJ2-7, with D perhaps being TRBD1 or TRBD2 (5 bases each). The CDR3 length is 11 residues. CDR1 DFQATT and CDR2 SNEGSKA come from the germline V gene (reference sequence). This chain's CDR3 is CSGTPAYEQYF. The CDR3 DNA sequence: TGCAGCGGGACCCCCGCCTACGAGCAGTACTTC.

By share, this clonotype counts as medium-sized (0.01 to 0.1%). The V gene is TRBV5-5, the J gene TRBJ1-5, with D possibly TRBD1 on 5 matching bases. From germline, CDR1 is SGHKS and CDR2 YYEKEE (reference sequence). The CDR3 runs to 16 residues. V was cut by 0 bases and J by 2 bases, with 12 bases left in between. The DNA for the CDR3 is TGTGCCAGCAGCTTGGATGGGGCTTGGGGCAATCAGCCCCAGCATTTT. This sequence encodes CASSLDGAWGNQPQHF.

Worth noting for this clonotype: One base away lies a much larger clone, so this may be a sequencing read error. This rearrangement joins TRBV6-2 or TRBV6-3 to TRBJ1-2, with 7 bases lining up with TRBD1. V was clipped by 8 bases and J by 7 bases; unmatched bases: 7. The CDR3 loop spans 12 amino acids. Germline V gene sequence: CDR1 MNHEY, CDR2 SVGEGT. The CDR3 region has the DNA TGTGCCAGCGCCGACAGGGCTGGTGGCTACACCTTC. It translates to CASADRAGGYTF.

A remark on this clonotype: A much larger clone sits a single nucleotide away, making a read error possible. The V call is TRBV2, the J call TRBJ2-7; D might be TRBD2 (6 bases). The CDR3 is made up of 16 amino acids. Germline-derived CDR1 and CDR2 are SNHLY and FYNNEI. The CDR3 spells CTSSQRLPDPGREQYF. The CDR3 region has the DNA TGTACCAGCAGTCAGCGGTTGCCGGACCCTGGGAGGGAGCAGTACTTC.

This clonotype occurred many times. V and J are TRBV5-1 and TRBJ2-3; tentatively, D is TRBD2 (6 bases). Looked up from germline, CDR1 is SGHRS and CDR2 is YFSETQ. This CDR3 is 15 amino acids long. V lost 0 bases, J lost 5 bases, and 13 bases lay in between. The CDR3 nucleotides read TGCGCCAGCAGCTTGGCGTCGGGAGTCATAGATACGCAGTATTTT. This gives the protein CASSLASGVIDTQYF.

The V gene is TRBV20-1, the J gene TRBJ2-7; D uncertain. The germline V and J ends were trimmed by 6 bases and 5 bases, with 14 bases remaining between them. CDR1 is DFQATT, CDR2 SNEGSKA, per germline (reference sequence). There are 12 residues in the CDR3. CDR3 region: CSAGRVLNEQYF. In nucleotides, the CDR3 is TGCAGTGCCGGAAGGGTCCTGAACGAGCAGTACTTC.

This clonotype appeared a single time. The V call is TRBV5-1, the J call TRBJ1-2; D is uncertain. The CDR3 length is 14 residues. Trimming pared 0 bases from V and 4 bases from J, leaving 10 bases between. The germline gives CDR1 SGHRS, CDR2 YFSETQ. The CDR3 DNA sequence: TGCGCCAGCAGCTTGGGCCAGTCAAGCTATGGCTACACCTTC. It encodes CASSLGQSSYGYTF.

This clonotype has a count of ten or more. The V and J genes are TRBV18 and TRBJ2-1; TRBD2 aligns across 14 bases. Losses at the gene ends were 8 bases for V and 7 bases for J; bases not matched to a gene: 7. Germline assignment: CDR1 KGHSH and CDR2 LQKENI. CDR3 size: 15 residues. The CDR3 region is CASTGTSGSVNEQFF. As DNA, the CDR3 is TGTGCCAGCACAGGGACTAGCGGGAGTGTTAATGAGCAGTTCTTC.

This clonotype appeared a few times. The rearrangement uses TRBV12-3 or TRBV12-4 and TRBJ2-5; possibly TRBD2 for D (5 bases). Trimming cost V 3 bases and J 3 bases, with 8 bases left between them. This CDR3 contains 13 residues. In DNA form, the CDR3 reads TGTGCCAGCAGTTTTTACGGGGAAGAGACCCAGTACTTC. Encoded protein: CASSFYGEETQYF.

This clonotype was seen many times. The rearrangement links TRBV4-1 to TRBJ1-5; D is undetermined. The germline V and J ends were trimmed by 1 base and 5 bases, with 6 bases remaining between them. In germline, CDR1 is MGHRA, CDR2 YSYEKL. CDR3 length: 13 amino acids. The CDR3 sequence is CASSQGRDQPQHF. For the CDR3, the DNA is TGCGCCAGCAGCCAAGGCCGGGATCAGCCCCAGCATTTT.

The rearrangement uses TRBV5-5 and TRBJ2-7; TRBD2 agrees at 13 bases. Germline assignment: CDR1 SGHKS and CDR2 YYEKEE (reference sequence). J was trimmed by 3 bases and V by 3 bases; bases with no gene match: 9. The CDR3 extends over 17 amino acids. CDR3 residues: CASSSSGLAGFFYEQYF. DNA for the CDR3: TGTGCCAGCAGCTCCTCGGGACTAGCGGGATTTTTCTACGAGCAGTACTTC.

This clonotype was observed a handful of times. The chain combines TRBV20-1 with TRBJ2-1; D uncertain. The V gene lost 6 bases and the J gene lost 2 bases, with 14 bases spanning the gap. Germline-derived CDR1 and CDR2 are DFQATT and SNEGSKA (reference sequence). The CDR3 is made up of 14 amino acids. CDR3 nucleotides: TGCAGTGCAGAACTCTCTATTACCTACAATGAGCAGTTCTTC. It specifies CSAELSITYNEQFF.

This clonotype has a handful of counts. This chain uses TRBV19 with TRBJ1-1; possible D gene TRBD1, 5 bases. V gave up 1 base and J gave up 4 bases, with 10 bases separating them. This CDR3 has 14 residues. Germline-derived CDR1 and CDR2 are LNHDA and SQIVND (reference sequence). CDR3 DNA sequence: TGTGCCAGTAGTATAGTGGTAGGGGCCACTGAAGCTTTCTTT. The encoded protein is CASSIVVGATEAFF.

In its sample, this clonotype was seen many times. The chain recombines TRBV9 with TRBJ2-5; D is ambiguous. V was shortened by 1 base and J by 0 bases, with 1 base between the two germline ends. Germline assignment: CDR1 SGDLS and CDR2 YYNGEE. The length of the CDR3 is 12 residues. The CDR3 coding sequence is TGTGCCAGCAGCGTAAACCAAGAGACCCAGTACTTC. The encoded protein is CASSVNQETQYF.

The chain is built from TRBV9 and TRBJ1-1; 9 bases are a match to TRBD1. The CDR3 length is 15 residues. The junction had 8 bases not matched to a gene; V was cut back by 3 bases and J by 5 bases. Germline V CDR1 and CDR2: SGDLS, YYNGEE. Here the CDR3 reads CASSAGQGMLTEAFF. The CDR3 DNA follows: TGTGCCAGCAGCGCCGGACAGGGGATGCTTACTGAAGCTTTCTTT.